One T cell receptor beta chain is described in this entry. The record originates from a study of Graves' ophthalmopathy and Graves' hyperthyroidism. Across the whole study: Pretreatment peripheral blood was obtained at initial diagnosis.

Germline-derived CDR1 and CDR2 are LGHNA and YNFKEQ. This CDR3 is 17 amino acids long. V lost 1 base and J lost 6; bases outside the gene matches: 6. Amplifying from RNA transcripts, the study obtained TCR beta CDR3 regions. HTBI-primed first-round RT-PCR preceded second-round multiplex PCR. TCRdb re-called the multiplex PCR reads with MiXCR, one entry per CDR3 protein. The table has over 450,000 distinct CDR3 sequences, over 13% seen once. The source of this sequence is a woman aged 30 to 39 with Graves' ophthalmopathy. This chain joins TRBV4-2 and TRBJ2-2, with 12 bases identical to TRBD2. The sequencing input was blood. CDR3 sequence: CASSQASGGAWAGELFF. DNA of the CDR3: TGTGCCAGCAGCCAAGCTAGCGGGGGGGCCTGGGCCGGGGAGCTGTTTTTT.